One sample yielded the 22 T cell receptor beta chains listed below, sequenced in a study of cytomegalovirus exposure and HLA in healthy donors. This PCR relied on a set of 60 Vbeta primers and 13 Jbeta primers. This table comes from immunoSEQ multiplex PCR, and its TCRdb copy is limited to in-frame clones, with some not included. The profile shows around 170,000 clones, 65% to 80% of them singletons. Sequencing used PBMCs. The receptors were gathered from a woman in her forties in good health and CMV-seronegative.

This clone occurred a few times. This chain links TRBV5-6 with TRBJ1-1, with D possibly matching TRBD1 (6 bases). This CDR3 region has 12 residues. In germline, CDR1 is SGHDT, CDR2 YYEEEE. Trimming cost V 3 bases and J 8 bases, with 11 bases left between them. CDR3 coding DNA: TGTGCCAGCAGCTACACAGGGAGAGAAGCTTTCTTT. Translating gives CASSYTGREAFF.

This rearrangement joins TRBV5-8 to TRBJ1-3, with D tentatively TRBD1 (6 bases). The CDR3 spans 17 residues. Germline V CDR1 and CDR2: SGHTS, YDEGEE. V was pared by 4 bases and J by 4 bases, with 21 bases between. The CDR3 region is CASSPYRARVSGNTIYF. The CDR3 DNA reads as TGTGCCAGCAGCCCATACAGGGCAAGGGTGAGCGGAAACACCATATATTTT.

The chain links TRBV7-2 to TRBJ1-1; 11 positions match TRBD1. Germline CDR1 and CDR2: SGHTA and FQGNSA. The CDR3 loop spans 15 amino acids. J lost 4 bases, V lost 7 bases, and 8 bases had no gene match. The CDR3 reads CASTPGGTGGTEAFF. CDR3 sequence (DNA): TGTGCCAGCACTCCCGGCGGGACAGGGGGCACTGAAGCTTTCTTT.

This clone was counted only a few times. V usage is TRBV2 and J usage is TRBJ2-3, with D possibly matching TRBD1 (6 bases). The CDR3 is 12 amino acids. Germline V gives CDR1 SNHLY, CDR2 FYNNEI. V shed 7 bases and J shed 4 bases, with 9 bases lying between them. The DNA of the CDR3 is TGTGCCAGCAACAGGGTGGCAGATACGCAGTATTTT. Protein product: CASNRVADTQYF.

V and J are TRBV7-3 and TRBJ1-1; a possible D gene is TRBD1 (5 bases). There are 13 residues in the CDR3. Between the trimmed V and J ends, which lost 6 bases and 5 bases, there was a span of 13 bases. Germline V gene sequence: CDR1 SGHTA, CDR2 FQGTGA. The CDR3 nucleotides read TGTGCCAGCAGGTCTACGGGGGGTACTGAAGCTTTCTTT. Its protein product is CASRSTGGTEAFF.

The CDR3 loop is CASSGILTWYEQYF. DNA of the CDR3: TGTGCCAGCAGCGGGATACTCACTTGGTACGAGCAGTACTTC. This chain uses TRBV2 with TRBJ2-7; D possibly corresponds to TRBD2 (5 bases). Germline loops: CDR1 SNHLY, CDR2 FYNNEI. Trimming stripped 6 bases from V and 4 bases from J, with 16 bases between. The CDR3 covers 14 residues. Full variable domain (rest looked up from reference TRBV2 and TRBJ2-7): EPEVTQTPSHQVTQMGQEVILRCVPISNHLYFYWYRQILGQKVEFLVSFYNNEISEKSEIFDDQFSVERPDGSNFTLKIRSTKLEDSAMYFCASSGILTWYEQYFGPGTRLTVT.

The J gene is TRBJ1-3, the V gene TRBV25-1; D not resolved. CDR3 size: 15 residues. CDR1 and CDR2 (germline): MGHDK, SYGVNS. Trimming took off 4 bases at V and 0 bases at J, with 10 bases between the two ends. Here the CDR3 DNA reads TGTGCCAGCAGTGGGGTCGGGTTCTCTGGAAACACCATATATTTT. Protein: CASSGVGFSGNTIYF.

The V call is TRBV29-1, the J call TRBJ1-2, with D perhaps matching TRBD1 (5 bases). Trimming cost V 6 bases and J 7 bases, with 21 bases left between them. The CDR3 sequence is 14 residues long. Germline-derived CDR1 and CDR2 are SQVTM and ANQGSEA. CDR3 loop: CSVVVQGGKSGYTF. DNA for the CDR3: TGCAGCGTAGTGGTTCAGGGTGGAAAGAGTGGCTACACCTTC.

The chain uses TRBV5-1 and TRBJ2-1; TRBD1 is a possible D gene (5 bases). The CDR3 is 16 residues long. Trimming took 2 bases from V and 4 from J, leaving 16 bases between them. The germline CDR1 and CDR2 sequences are SGHRS and YFSETQ. The CDR3 sequence: CASSLKTEPSYNEQFF. The CDR3 DNA reads TGCGCCAGCAGCTTAAAGACAGAACCGTCATACAATGAGCAGTTCTTC.

The genes are TRBV30 and TRBJ1-2; the match to TRBD1 covers 7 bases. Germline trimming cut 3 bases from V and 0 bases from J; bases unmatched to any gene: 7. The germline V gene has CDR1 GTSNPN and CDR2 SVGIG (reference sequence). The CDR3 loop spans 15 amino acids. The CDR3 nucleotides are TGTGCCTGGAGCGTAGGACAGGTGACTAACTATGGCTACACCTTC. Its protein product is CAWSVGQVTNYGYTF.

This chain links TRBV4-2 with TRBJ2-1; TRBD2 agrees at 16 bases. This CDR3 region has 20 residues. Germline CDR1 is LGHNA and CDR2 is YNFKEQ. V trimming: 1 base; J trimming: 5 bases; junction bases outside the gene matches: 11. The CDR3 DNA reads as TGTGCCAGCAGCCAAGGACTCCCGGGACTAGCGGGAGGGAGGAACAATGAGCAGTTCTTC. Its protein is CASSQGLPGLAGGRNNEQFF.

The rearrangement joins TRBV30 to TRBJ1-2; 7 bases align to TRBD1. The germline CDR1 and CDR2 sequences are GTSNPN and SVGIG (reference sequence). J lost 6 bases, V lost 1 base, and 8 bases had no gene match. The CDR3 loop spans 14 amino acids. The CDR3 DNA reads TGTGCCTGGAGTGCAATAATCAGGGGGGATGGCTACACCTTC. It is translated as CAWSAIIRGDGYTF. Combining the CDR3 with reference TRBV30 and TRBJ1-2 gives the whole variable domain SQTIHQWPATLVQPVGSPLSLECTVEGTSNPNLYWYRQAAGRGLQLLFYSVGIGQISSEVPQNLSASRPQDRQFILSSKKLLLSDSGFYLCAWSAIIRGDGYTFGSGTRLTVV.

The rearrangement links TRBV29-1 to TRBJ1-5; D gene uncertain. The CDR3 loop spans 12 amino acids. Germline V gene lookup returns CDR1 SQVTM and CDR2 ANQGSEA. Trimming stripped 6 bases from V and 2 bases from J, with 8 bases between. The CDR3 DNA reads TGCAGCGTAAGGACTGGCAATCAGCCCCAGCATTTT. Amino acids: CSVRTGNQPQHF.

The genes are TRBV4-1 and TRBJ2-5, with 9 bases identical to TRBD2. The J call may be incorrect, as the DNA end agrees better with TRBJ2-7. From germline, CDR1 is MGHRA and CDR2 YSYEKL. The CDR3 has 16 amino acids. The CDR3, as DNA: TGCGCCAGCAGCCAGAGCTTAGCGGGAGTTTACGACGAGCAGTACTTC. The encoded protein is CASSQSLAGVYDEQYF.

V is TRBV27 and J is TRBJ1-2, with a tentative D call TRBD1 (6 bases). Germline loops: CDR1 MNHEY, CDR2 SMNVEV (reference sequence). The CDR3 spans 16 residues. The germline V and J ends were trimmed by 4 bases and 8 bases, with 23 bases remaining between them. The CDR3 sequence: CASSWATGTHPWGYTF. As DNA, the CDR3 is TGTGCCAGCAGTTGGGCGACAGGTACCCATCCGTGGGGCTACACCTTC.

This chain joins TRBV9 and TRBJ1-2; no clear D gene. Trimming removed 0 bases at V and 12 bases at J, with 12 bases between. Germline V lookup: CDR1 SGDLS, CDR2 YYNGEE. CDR3 length equals 12 residues. The CDR3: CASSVAGLSHTF. The DNA for the CDR3 is TGTGCCAGCAGCGTAGCCGGACTCAGCCACACCTTC.

The chain is built from TRBV11-3 and TRBJ2-1, with a possible D match to TRBD2 (5 bases). This CDR3 is 12 amino acids long. The V gene's germline CDR1 is SGHNT and CDR2 YENEEA. V lost 5 bases to trimming and J lost 7 bases, with 9 bases between them. CDR3 sequence: CASSSGRNEQFF. CDR3 DNA sequence: TGTGCCAGCAGCAGCGGTCGGAATGAGCAGTTCTTC.

This chain joins TRBV30 and TRBJ1-5; TRBD1 aligns across 7 bases. V lost 3 bases and J lost 0; bases outside the gene matches: 5. The germline gives CDR1 GTSNPN, CDR2 SVGIG (reference sequence). This CDR3 contains 15 residues. CDR3 in amino acids: CAWRAGTVSNQPQHF. The CDR3 bases are TGTGCCTGGAGGGCCGGGACAGTTAGCAATCAGCCCCAGCATTTT. Looking up the rest from reference TRBV30 and TRBJ1-5 gives the full variable domain: SQTIHQWPATLVQPVGSPLSLECTVEGTSNPNLYWYRQAAGRGLQLLFYSVGIGQISSEVPQNLSASRPQDRQFILSSKKLLLSDSGFYLCAWRAGTVSNQPQHFGDGTRLSIL.

The J gene is TRBJ2-1, the V gene TRBV6-5; maybe TRBD2 (5 bases). Germline CDR1 reads MNHEY; CDR2 reads SVGAGI. The CDR3 extends over 13 amino acids. Trimming took 5 bases from V and 7 from J, leaving 12 bases between them. The CDR3 reads CASSAGPRNEQFF. CDR3 DNA sequence: TGTGCCAGCAGTGCGGGCCCGAGAAATGAGCAGTTCTTC.

This rearrangement joins TRBV11-3 to TRBJ1-2; no clear D. CDR3 size: 13 residues. V lost 5 bases, J lost 5 bases, and 12 bases lay in between. Germline loops: CDR1 SGHNT, CDR2 YENEEA. CDR3 bases: TGTGCCAGCAGCCGACGGAGGGATTATGGCTACACCTTC. It translates to CASSRRRDYGYTF.

A single count supports this clone. This rearrangement joins TRBV5-5 to TRBJ2-7; D is perhaps TRBD1 (6 bases). Trimming removed 1 base at V and 2 bases at J, with 10 bases between. The germline gives CDR1 SGHKS, CDR2 YYEKEE (reference sequence). The CDR3 loop spans 14 amino acids. The CDR3 spells CASSLTGTTYEQYF. CDR3 in DNA: TGTGCCAGCAGCTTGACAGGGACCACCTACGAGCAGTACTTC. Supplemented by reference TRBV5-5 and TRBJ2-7, the full variable domain reads DAGVTQSPTHLIKTRGQQVTLRCSPISGHKSVSWYQQVLGQGPQFIFQYYEKEERGRGNFPDRFSARQFPNYSSELNVNALLLGDSALYLCASSLTGTTYEQYFGPGTRLTVT.

The chain employs TRBV11-2 and TRBJ2-2; D unclear. CDR3 length: 16 amino acids. The V end lost 2 bases, the J end lost 4 bases, and 14 bases lay between the germline ends. Germline-derived CDR1 and CDR2 are SGHAT and FQNNGV. CDR3 bases: TGTGCCAGCAGCTTATTCCCCACTATGCCCACCGGGGAGCTGTTTTTT. Residues: CASSLFPTMPTGELFF.